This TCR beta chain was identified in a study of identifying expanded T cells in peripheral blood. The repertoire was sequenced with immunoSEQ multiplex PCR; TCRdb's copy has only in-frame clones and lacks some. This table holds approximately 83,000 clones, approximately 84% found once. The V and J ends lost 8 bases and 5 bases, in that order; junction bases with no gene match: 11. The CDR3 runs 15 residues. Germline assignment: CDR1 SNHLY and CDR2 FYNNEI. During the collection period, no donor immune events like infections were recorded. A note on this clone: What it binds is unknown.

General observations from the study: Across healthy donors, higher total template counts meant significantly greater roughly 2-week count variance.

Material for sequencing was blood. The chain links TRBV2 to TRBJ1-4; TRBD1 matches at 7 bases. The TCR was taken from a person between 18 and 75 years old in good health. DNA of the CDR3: TGTGCCAGCGCCGACAGGGCCACTTCCAATGAAAAACTGTTTTTT. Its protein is CASADRATSNEKLFF.